This TCR beta chain was sequenced in a study of OX40 agonist ivuxolimab in advanced cancers. This clone was counted a few times. Its antigen remains unknown. The study's findings and limits: CD8+ T cells (on average) carried more expanded clones than CD4+ T cells.

Sequenced by immunoSEQ multiplex PCR; TCRdb stores in-frame clones only, minus some. The sample yields 8,900 or so clones, roughly 71% seen once. This CDR3 comprises 15 residues. Germline CDR1 MNHEY, CDR2 SVGAGI. V gave up 0 bases and J gave up 14 bases; unmatched junction bases: 7. Patients had blood sampled at baseline and again on cycle 4 day 1 and cycle 7 day 1. The starting material was CD4+ or CD8+ T cells sorted from blood, obtained in a trial of the OX40 agonist ivuxolimab. V is TRBV6-5 and J is TRBJ2-1; TRBD2 matches 13 bases. This TCR came from an adult with an advanced solid tumor such as melanoma, head and neck, liver or kidney cancer. The CDR3 reads CASSYSLAGGPFEFF. Written as DNA, the CDR3 is TGTGCCAGCAGTTACTCACTAGCGGGGGGGCCCTTCGAGTTCTTC.